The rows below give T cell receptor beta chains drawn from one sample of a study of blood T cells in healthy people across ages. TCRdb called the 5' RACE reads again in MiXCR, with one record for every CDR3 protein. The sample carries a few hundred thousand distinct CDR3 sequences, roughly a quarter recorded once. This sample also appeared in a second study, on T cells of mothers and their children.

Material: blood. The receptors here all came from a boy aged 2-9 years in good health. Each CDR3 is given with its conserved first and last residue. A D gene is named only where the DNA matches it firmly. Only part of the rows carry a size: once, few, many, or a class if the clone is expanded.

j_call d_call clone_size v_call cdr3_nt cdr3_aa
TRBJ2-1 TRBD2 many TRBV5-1 TGCGCCAGCAGCGTGACTAGCGGGGGTCAAAATGAGCAGTTCTTC CASSVTSGGQNEQFF
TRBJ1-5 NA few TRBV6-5 TGTGCCAGCAGTCGGGGGGTTAGCAATCAGCCCCAGCATTTT CASSRGVSNQPQHF
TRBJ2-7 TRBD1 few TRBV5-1 TGCGCCAGCAGCTTTCTGGGACAGGGGTACGAGCAGTACTTC CASSFLGQGYEQYF
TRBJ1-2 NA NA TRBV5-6 TGTTCCAGCAGCTTGGGCAGTCTTTCTAACTATGGCTACACCTTC CSSSLGSLSNYGYTF
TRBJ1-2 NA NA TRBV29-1 TGCAGCGTTGTGGGGAGTATGTATGGCTACACCTTC CSVVGSMYGYTF
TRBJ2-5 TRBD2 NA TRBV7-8 TGTGCCAGCAGCAAACTAGCGGGGGGCCTCCAAGAGACCCAGTACTTC CASSKLAGGLQETQYF
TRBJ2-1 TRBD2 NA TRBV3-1 TGTGCCAGCAGCGTCAAAGGGACTAGCGGGAGAACTGAGCAGTTCTTC CASSVKGTSGRTEQFF
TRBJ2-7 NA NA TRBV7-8 TGTGCCAGCAGCTTTTGGACGGATGAGCACGAGCAGTACTTC CASSFWTDEHEQYF
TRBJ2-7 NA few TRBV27 TGTGCCAGCAGTTGGAGACAGGTTTCACTCTACGAGCAGTACTTC CASSWRQVSLYEQYF
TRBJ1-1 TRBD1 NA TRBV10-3 TGTGCCATCAGTGGGACAGGTAACACTGAAGCTTTCTTT CAISGTGNTEAFF
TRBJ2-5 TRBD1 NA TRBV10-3 TGTGCCAGCGGGACAGGGGGCGAGGAGACCCAGTACTTC CASGTGGEETQYF
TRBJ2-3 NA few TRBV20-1 TGCAGTGCTAGAGATGTAGGCAGGGTGGAATCAGATACGCAGTATTTT CSARDVGRVESDTQYF
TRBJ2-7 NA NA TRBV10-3 TGTGCCATCAGGACGACTGGTAACTACGAGCAGTACTTC CAIRTTGNYEQYF
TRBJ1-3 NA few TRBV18 TGTGCCAGCTCACCAGCAGCAATTAGGGGCTCTGGAAACACCATATATTTT CASSPAAIRGSGNTIYF
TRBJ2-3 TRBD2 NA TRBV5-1 TGCGCCAGCAGCTTGGTACGGCGGGAGGGCCCAGATACGCAGTATTTT CASSLVRREGPDTQYF
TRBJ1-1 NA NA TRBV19 TGTGCCAGTAGTATGGGGCCGTTCGCTGAAGCTTTCTTT CASSMGPFAEAFF
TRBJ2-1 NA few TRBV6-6 TGTGCCAGCAGTACCGCCCCCAGGGCTAATGAGCAGTTCTTC CASSTAPRANEQFF
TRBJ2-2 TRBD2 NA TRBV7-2 TGTGCCAGCAGCTTGAGCGGGAGACCCGGGGAGCTGTTTTTT CASSLSGRPGELFF
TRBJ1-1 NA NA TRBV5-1 TGCGCCAGCAGCTTGGGGTCGGGATTTGACGCTGAAGCTTTCTTT CASSLGSGFDAEAFF
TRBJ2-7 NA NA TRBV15 TGTGCCACCAGCAGGACGACAGACTCCTACGAGCAGTACTTC CATSRTTDSYEQYF
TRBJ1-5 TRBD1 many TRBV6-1 TGTGCCAGCAACTCCGGGACAGGGGGCGTCCAGCCCCAGCATTTT CASNSGTGGVQPQHF
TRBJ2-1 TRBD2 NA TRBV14 TGTGCCAGCAGCCAAAGGACTAGCGGGAGTAGAGAACGGAATGAGCAGTTCTTC CASSQRTSGSRERNEQFF
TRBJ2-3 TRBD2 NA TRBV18 TGTGCCAGCTCACCACCGGGACTAGATTTGAATACGCAGTATTTT CASSPPGLDLNTQYF
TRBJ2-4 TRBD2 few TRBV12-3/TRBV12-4 TGTGCCAGCAGGCGTACCGGGACTAGCGGACTAGCCAAAAACATTCAGTACTTC CASRRTGTSGLAKNIQYF
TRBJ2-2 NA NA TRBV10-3 TGTGCCATCGGACCCTCCGGGGAGCTGTTTTTT CAIGPSGELFF
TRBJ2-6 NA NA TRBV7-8 TGTGCCAGCCGGGTCCGATTCTCTGGGGCCAACGTCCTGACTTTC CASRVRFSGANVLTF
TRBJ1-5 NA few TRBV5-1 TGCGCCAGCAGCTTGACAGGAAATAGCAATCAGCCCCAGCATTTT CASSLTGNSNQPQHF
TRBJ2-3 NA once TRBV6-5 TGTGCCAGCAGTTACCGTAGTGGGTCAGGAGATACGCAGTATTTT CASSYRSGSGDTQYF
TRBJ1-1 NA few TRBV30 TGTGCCTGGAGTATTATGGGTGGAACTGAAGCTTTCTTT CAWSIMGGTEAFF
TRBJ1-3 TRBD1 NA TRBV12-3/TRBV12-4 TGTGCCAGCAGTTCCTCGCAAGGACAGGGGGCAACCATATATTTT CASSSSQGQGATIYF
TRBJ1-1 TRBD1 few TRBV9 TGTGCCAGCAGCGCCTACGGACAGGGGTATGAAGCTTTCTTT CASSAYGQGYEAFF
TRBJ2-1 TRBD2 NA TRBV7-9 TGTGCCAGCAGCTTAGCCATAGCGGGAGTGGACAATGAGCAGTTCTTC CASSLAIAGVDNEQFF
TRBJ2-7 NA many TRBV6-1 TGTGCCAGCAAGGGGGACGGAACCGCCTACGAGCAGTACTTC CASKGDGTAYEQYF
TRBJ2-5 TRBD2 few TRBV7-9 TGTGCCAGCAGCCGTGCCCTTAGCGGGGTCCAAGAGACCCAGTACTTC CASSRALSGVQETQYF
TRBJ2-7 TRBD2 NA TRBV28 TGTGCCAGCAGTTTAACCGGGAGGGCCTTCGAGCAGTACTTC CASSLTGRAFEQYF
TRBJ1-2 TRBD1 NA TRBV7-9 TGTGCCGGTGGACAGGGGGCATGGGATGGTGGCTACACCTTC CAGGQGAWDGGYTF
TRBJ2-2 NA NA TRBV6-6 TGTGCCAGCAGTTCCGCGGGCTCCATCACCGGGGAGCTGTTTTTT CASSSAGSITGELFF
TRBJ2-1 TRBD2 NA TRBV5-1 TGCGCCAGCAGCTTGTGGGGGACTAGCGGGAGCCATGAGCAGTTCTTC CASSLWGTSGSHEQFF
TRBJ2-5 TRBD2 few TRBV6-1 TGTGCCAGCAGTGAAGAACTAGCGGGGGCAGAGACCCAGTACTTC CASSEELAGAETQYF
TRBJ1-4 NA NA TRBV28 TGTGCCAGCAGTTTATCTACGGGCTTGTATGAAAAACTGTTTTTT CASSLSTGLYEKLFF
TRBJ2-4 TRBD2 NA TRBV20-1 TGCAGTGCTAGAGATGAACCGGGTCTAGCGGGAGGGGAGTACTTC CSARDEPGLAGGEYF